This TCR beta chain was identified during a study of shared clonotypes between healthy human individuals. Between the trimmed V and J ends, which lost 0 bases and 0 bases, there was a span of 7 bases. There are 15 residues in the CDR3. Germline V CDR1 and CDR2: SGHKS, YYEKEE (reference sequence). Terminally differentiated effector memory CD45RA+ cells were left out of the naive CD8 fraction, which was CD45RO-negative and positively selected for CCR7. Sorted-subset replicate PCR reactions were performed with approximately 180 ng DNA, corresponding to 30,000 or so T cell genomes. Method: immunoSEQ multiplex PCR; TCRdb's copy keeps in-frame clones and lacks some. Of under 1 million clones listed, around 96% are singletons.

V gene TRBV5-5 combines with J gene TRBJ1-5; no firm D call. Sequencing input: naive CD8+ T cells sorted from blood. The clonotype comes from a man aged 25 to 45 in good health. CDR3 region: CASSLERDSNQPQHF. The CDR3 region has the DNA TGTGCCAGCAGCTTGGAGAGGGATAGCAATCAGCCCCAGCATTTT. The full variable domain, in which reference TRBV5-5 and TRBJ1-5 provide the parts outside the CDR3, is DAGVTQSPTHLIKTRGQQVTLRCSPISGHKSVSWYQQVLGQGPQFIFQYYEKEERGRGNFPDRFSARQFPNYSSELNVNALLLGDSALYLCASSLERDSNQPQHFGDGTRLSIL.